This is a list of T cell receptor beta chains from one sample in a study of response to subunit inactivated influenza vaccine. TCRdb itself ran the RT-PCR reads through MiXCR, one entry per CDR3 protein. The sample includes about 650,000 distinct CDR3 sequences, less than 15% of them seen just once. The material was PBMCs from blood, obtained 14 to 15 days before vaccination. The receptor source for this set is a man between 50 and 59 years old who received an inactivated influenza vaccine. Both conserved end residues are part of each CDR3. A D gene is named only where the DNA matches it firmly. The listing skips clone size in some rows; elsewhere it reads once, few, many or a size class.

d_call j_call v_call clone_size cdr3_aa cdr3_nt
- TRBJ1-1 TRBV7-9 - CASSLALVSSEAFF TGTGCCAGCAGCTTAGCGCTAGTGTCGTCTGAAGCTTTCTTT
- TRBJ1-1 TRBV5-5 - CASSLEWSLNTEAFF TGTGCCAGCAGCTTGGAGTGGAGCCTGAACACTGAAGCTTTCTTT
- TRBJ2-3 TRBV29-1 few CSVGPFRNHGTDTQYF TGCAGCGTCGGACCATTCAGGAACCATGGCACAGATACGCAGTATTTT
- TRBJ2-4 TRBV28 - CASSPPGDLAKNIQYF TGTGCCAGCAGCCCCCCGGGGGATCTAGCCAAAAACATTCAGTACTTC
TRBD1 TRBJ2-6 TRBV11-1 - CASSPPRDSLSGANVLTF TGTGCCAGCAGCCCTCCCCGGGACAGTCTCTCTGGGGCCAACGTCCTGACTTTC
- TRBJ2-7 TRBV3-1 - CASSQVLASYEQYF TGTGCCAGCAGCCAAGTCCTAGCTTCCTACGAGCAGTACTTC
TRBD1 TRBJ2-7 TRBV18 many CASSPTGNYEQYF TGTGCCAGCTCACCGACAGGGAACTACGAGCAGTACTTC
- TRBJ2-7 TRBV28 - CASSEEGTLQYF TGTGCCAGCAGCGAAGAGGGTACTCTGCAGTACTTC
TRBD2 TRBJ2-1 TRBV20-1 - CSARDQTSGVTYNEQFF TGCAGTGCTAGAGACCAGACTAGCGGGGTGACCTACAATGAGCAGTTCTTC
- TRBJ2-3 TRBV5-5 - CASSFSGKDTQYF TGTGCCAGCAGCTTCAGCGGTAAAGATACGCAGTATTTT
TRBD1 TRBJ1-1 TRBV20-1 few CSGRQGTLITNTEAFF TGCAGTGGACGACAGGGGACTCTTATTACGAACACTGAAGCTTTCTTT
- TRBJ2-3 TRBV12-5 few CASGTQNVGNTQYF TGTGCTAGTGGGACCCAGAATGTTGGAAATACGCAGTATTTT
- TRBJ2-7 TRBV10-3 few CAISERWQGIYEQYF TGTGCCATCAGTGAGCGGTGGCAGGGGATCTACGAGCAGTACTTC
- TRBJ2-1 TRBV20-1 few CSARVGLEQFF TGCAGTGCTAGAGTTGGACTTGAGCAGTTCTTC
TRBD2 TRBJ2-2 TRBV6-1 few CATRAGASTGELFF TGTGCCACCCGAGCGGGGGCCTCAACCGGGGAGCTGTTTTTT
TRBD1 TRBJ2-5 TRBV5-1 few CASSPGTGREETQYF TGCGCCAGCAGCCCCGGGACAGGGAGGGAAGAGACCCAGTACTTC
- TRBJ2-1 TRBV20-1 - CSASANEQFF TGCAGTGCTAGCGCGAATGAGCAGTTCTTC
- TRBJ1-1 TRBV6-5 - CASSYEVAVNTEAFF TGTGCCAGCAGTTACGAGGTCGCTGTGAACACTGAAGCTTTCTTT
- TRBJ2-5 TRBV12-3/TRBV12-4 few CASSYRVETQYF TGTGCCAGCAGTTACAGGGTGGAGACCCAGTACTTC
- TRBJ2-7 TRBV3-1 few CASSQGRNVGEQYF TGTGCCAGCAGCCAAGGACGGAATGTCGGGGAGCAGTACTTC
TRBD1 TRBJ1-1 TRBV20-1 few CSATGQFLTEAFF TGCAGTGCTACGGGACAGTTTCTCACTGAAGCTTTCTTT
TRBD1 TRBJ1-6 TRBV5-1 - CASSYAGGINSPLHF TGCGCCAGCAGCTACGCAGGGGGCATCAATTCACCCCTCCACTTT
- TRBJ2-1 TRBV15 few CATSTSYNEQFF TGTGCCACCAGCACCTCCTACAATGAGCAGTTCTTC
TRBD1 TRBJ2-7 TRBV20-1 few CSARPPTGGEQYF TGCAGTGCTAGACCTCCGACAGGGGGCGAGCAGTACTTC
- TRBJ2-7 TRBV20-1 - CSGGEVGYEQYF TGCAGTGGGGGGGAGGTGGGTTACGAGCAGTACTTC
- TRBJ2-3 TRBV4-3 many CASRYRINTDTQYF TGCGCCAGCAGGTACAGGATAAACACAGATACGCAGTATTTT
- TRBJ2-5 TRBV7-2 - CASRSLAWETQYF TGTGCCAGCAGAAGCCTAGCGTGGGAGACCCAGTACTTC
- TRBJ1-5 TRBV6-2/TRBV6-3 - CASSDRLTGEQPQHF TGTGCCAGCAGTGATCGCCTGACGGGGGAACAGCCCCAGCATTTT
- TRBJ2-7 TRBV7-2 few CASSSQRSSYEQYF TGTGCCAGCAGCTCGCAGAGGAGCTCCTACGAGCAGTACTTC
TRBD2 TRBJ2-2 TRBV5-1 - CASSEPGLAYTGELFF TGCGCCAGCAGCGAACCGGGACTAGCGTACACCGGGGAGCTGTTTTTT
- TRBJ2-3 TRBV5-1 few CASSLGGMRTDTQYF TGCGCCAGCAGCTTGGGGGGAATGCGCACAGATACGCAGTATTTT
TRBD2 TRBJ2-1 TRBV6-5 few CASSSNSGSAYNEQFF TGTGCCAGCAGTTCCAATAGCGGGTCGGCCTACAATGAGCAGTTCTTC
TRBD1 TRBJ1-6 TRBV4-1 - CASSQDQGGTGVSPLHF TGCGCCAGCAGCCAAGATCAGGGCGGGACAGGGGTCTCACCCCTCCACTTT
TRBD1 TRBJ2-5 TRBV2 - CASRQGPYQETQYF TGTGCCAGCAGACAGGGGCCCTATCAAGAGACCCAGTACTTC
- TRBJ1-1 TRBV6-2/TRBV6-3 - CASSYGGGRNTEAFF TGTGCCAGCAGTTACGGAGGAGGGAGGAACACTGAAGCTTTCTTT
TRBD1 TRBJ2-3 TRBV12-3/TRBV12-4 - CASSLYQGAADTQYF TGTGCCAGCAGTTTGTACCAGGGGGCCGCAGATACGCAGTATTTT
TRBD1 TRBJ1-1 TRBV19 - CASSTTGQVGTEAFF TGTGCCAGTAGTACAACGGGACAGGTGGGGACTGAAGCTTTCTTT